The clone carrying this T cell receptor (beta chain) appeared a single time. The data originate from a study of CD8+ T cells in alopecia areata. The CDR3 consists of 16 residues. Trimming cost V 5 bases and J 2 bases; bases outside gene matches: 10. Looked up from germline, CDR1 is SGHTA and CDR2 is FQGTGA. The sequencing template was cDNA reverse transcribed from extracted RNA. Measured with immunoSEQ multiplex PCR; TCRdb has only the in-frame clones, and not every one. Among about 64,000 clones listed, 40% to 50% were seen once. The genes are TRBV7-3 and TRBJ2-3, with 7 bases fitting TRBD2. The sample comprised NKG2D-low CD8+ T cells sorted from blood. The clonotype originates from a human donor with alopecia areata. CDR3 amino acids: CASSPTPGLITDTQYF. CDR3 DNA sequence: TGTGCCAGCAGCCCTACTCCGGGACTAATCACAGATACGCAGTATTTT.